A selection of T cell receptor beta chains follows, all from one sample in a study of neurological immune-mediated disorders. TCRdb used MiXCR to reprocess the 5' RACE reads, holding one entry per CDR3 protein. The table shows 46,000 or so distinct CDR3 sequences, with approximately 10% occurring only once. Sequencing was carried out using PBMCs. The receptors were gathered from a woman in her thirties or forties with HTLV-1-associated myelopathy (HAM/TSP). CDR3s leave out the opening cysteine and the closing phenylalanine or tryptophan. The D gene is left open where the match is weak.

>TRBJ1-1|17|TRBV11-2|.
ASSLMVPWGNEVGTEAF
>TRBJ1-4|15|TRBV27|TRBD1
ASSFLTGTGVREKLF
>TRBJ2-1|13|TRBV2|TRBD1
ASSGGRGTVSEQF
>TRBJ2-7|11|TRBV20-1|TRBD2
SAASGGVYEQY
>TRBJ2-7|12|TRBV5-5|.
ASSSPPGNYEQY
>TRBJ2-7|15|TRBV12-3/TRBV12-4|TRBD2
ASSPPGTSGFSYEQY
>TRBJ2-3|13|TRBV27|TRBD1
ASSPRTGSTDTQY
>TRBJ1-5|13|TRBV6-2/TRBV6-3|.
ASTSKGIRNQPQH
>TRBJ2-1|9|TRBV2|.
ASRDPGVPC
>TRBJ2-1|13|TRBV10-3|TRBD2
AITAAGGRYNEQF
>TRBJ2-1|12|TRBV9|TRBD1
ASSPYDRDNEQF
>TRBJ1-1|10|TRBV11-2|.
ASSFLQIEAF
>TRBJ2-7|12|TRBV7-9|.
ASSLARGEDEQY
>TRBJ2-2|12|TRBV4-3|.
ASSQDRPPGELF
>TRBJ2-2|9|TRBV10-3|.
AIRRDGELF
>TRBJ2-1|14|TRBV7-2|.
ASSLQPQSTPHEQF
>TRBJ1-1|11|TRBV20-1|.
SARETGNTEAF
>TRBJ2-6|11|TRBV20-1|.
SARVSGANVLT
>TRBJ2-5|11|TRBV13|.
ASSKGLEETQY
>TRBJ1-3|11|TRBV10-3|.
ASESRVGNTIY
>TRBJ1-1|13|TRBV15|.
ATSRDRDPNTEAF
>TRBJ2-2|14|TRBV20-1|TRBD2
SARDTRGGRTGELF
>TRBJ2-6|13|TRBV6-5|.
ASSHGETGANVLT
>TRBJ2-1|13|TRBV6-5|TRBD2
ASSSQLAGYNEQF